One T cell receptor beta chain is described in this entry. The PCR contained 60 Vbeta and 13 Jbeta primers. Only in-frame clones appear in the TCRdb table, and some are missing; sequencing was by immunoSEQ multiplex PCR. This sample carries more than 85,000 clones, roughly 13% of them seen once, and the ten largest clones take approximately 16%. This entry belongs to a study of cytomegalovirus exposure and HLA in healthy donors. About the research overall: In a previous analysis, approximately 110 million unique TCR beta sequences were found from about 190 million T cells.

This CDR3 region has 14 residues. V lost 2 bases and J lost 5, with 8 bases in between. Germline CDR1 and CDR2: SGHNT and YYREEE (reference sequence). The chain uses TRBV5-4 and TRBJ1-6; no firm D call. The sequence was obtained from a man in his forties or fifties in good health and CMV-seropositive. What was sequenced was PBMCs. The CDR3 coding sequence is TGTGCCAGCAGCTTTTCAGAAGATAATTCACCCCTCCACTTT. Its translation: CASSFSEDNSPLHF.